This T cell receptor beta chain was sequenced for a study of early T cells in non-severe SARS-CoV-2 infection. Study summary: Chains were not paired, and sequencing was done on bulk RNA from unsorted whole blood.

Study findings and constraints: There was a bias toward anti-spike CD8 responses in VDJdb matching, which missed private and CD4 specificities.

This clonotype was recorded at least ten times. Its antigen is currently unknown. This CDR3 is 15 amino acids long. Trimming took 4 bases from V and 1 from J; bases not matched to a gene: 6. From germline, CDR1 is LGHDT and CDR2 YNNKEL (reference sequence). Individual cDNA molecules were tagged with unique molecular identifiers. MiXCR was run by TCRdb on the 5' RACE reads, yielding one entry per CDR3 protein. The repertoire holds approximately 65,000 distinct CDR3 sequences, with approximately 13% as singletons. The gene calls are TRBV3-1 and TRBJ1-1, with 7 bases that match TRBD1. The source of this sequence is an adult who was a healthcare worker with PCR-confirmed SARS-CoV-2 infection or an uninfected control (not recorded which). Sequenced input: whole blood. In DNA form, the CDR3 reads TGTGCCAGCAGCCCTTACAGGGGAGGGAACACTGAAGCTTTCTTT. Residues: CASSPYRGGNTEAFF.